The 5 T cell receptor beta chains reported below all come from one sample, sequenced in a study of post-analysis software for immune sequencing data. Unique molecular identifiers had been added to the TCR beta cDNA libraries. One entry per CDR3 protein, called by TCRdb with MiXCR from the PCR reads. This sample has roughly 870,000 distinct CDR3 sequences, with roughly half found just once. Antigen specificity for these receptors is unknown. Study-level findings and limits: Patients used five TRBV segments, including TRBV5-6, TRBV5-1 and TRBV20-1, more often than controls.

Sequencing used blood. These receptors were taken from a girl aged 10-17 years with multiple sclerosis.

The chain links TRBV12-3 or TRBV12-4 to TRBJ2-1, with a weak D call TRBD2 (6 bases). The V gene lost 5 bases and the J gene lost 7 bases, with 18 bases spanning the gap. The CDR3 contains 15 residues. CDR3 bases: TGTGCCAGCAGTCTTCCGGGGGTCTCTGGGAATGAGCAGTTCTTC. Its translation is CASSLPGVSGNEQFF.

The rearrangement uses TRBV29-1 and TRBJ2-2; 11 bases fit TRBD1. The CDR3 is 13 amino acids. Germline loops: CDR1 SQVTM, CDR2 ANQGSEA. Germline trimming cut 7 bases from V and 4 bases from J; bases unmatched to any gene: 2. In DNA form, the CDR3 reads TGCAGCGGAGGGACAGGGGGCACCGGGGAGCTGTTTTTT. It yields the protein CSGGTGGTGELFF.

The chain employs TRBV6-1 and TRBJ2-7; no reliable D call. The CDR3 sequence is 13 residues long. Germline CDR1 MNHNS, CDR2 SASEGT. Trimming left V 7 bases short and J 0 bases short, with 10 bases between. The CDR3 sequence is CASTADGSYEQYF. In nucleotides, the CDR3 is TGTGCCAGCACGGCCGACGGCTCCTACGAGCAGTACTTC.

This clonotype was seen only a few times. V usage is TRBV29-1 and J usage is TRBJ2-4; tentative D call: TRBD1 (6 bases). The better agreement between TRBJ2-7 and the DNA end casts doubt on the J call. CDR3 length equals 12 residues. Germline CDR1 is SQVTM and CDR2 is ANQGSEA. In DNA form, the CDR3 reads TGCAGCGGAGCCTGGGTAGGGGGCGAGCAGTACTTC. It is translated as CSGAWVGGEQYF.

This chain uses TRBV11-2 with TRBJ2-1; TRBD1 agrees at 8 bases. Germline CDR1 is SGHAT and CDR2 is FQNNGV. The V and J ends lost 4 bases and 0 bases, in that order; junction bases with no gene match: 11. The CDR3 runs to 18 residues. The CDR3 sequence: CASSSGTGLYGSYNEQFF. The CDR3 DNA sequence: TGTGCCAGCAGCTCCGGGACAGGTTTGTATGGCTCCTACAATGAGCAGTTCTTC.